The present entry profiles one T cell receptor beta chain with its context. There are a few counts of this clonotype. Its antigen has not been determined. One base away there is no much larger clone; base qualities are not given. Stable Graves' hyperthyroidism was defined as the absence of progression to ophthalmopathy over 18 months of follow-up. Hyperthyroidism patients were newly diagnosed, with disease duration under 2 months, and aged 18 to 65 years. The study excluded patients with uncontrolled infections, other autoimmune diseases, pregnancy or lactation. Clinical symptoms, serum thyroxine and TRAb, thyroid ultrasound, and orbital computed tomography formed the basis for the diagnoses. Ficoll-Paque density gradient centrifugation was used to isolate PBMCs from around 10 ml of fresh peripheral blood. Total RNA was extracted with Trizol reagent, and quality was checked on an Agilent 2100 Bioanalyzer.

The data are from a study of T cells in Graves' hyperthyroidism and ophthalmopathy (dated by TCRdb to the late 2010s). As for the study more broadly: Peripheral blood samples were taken at initial diagnosis, before any treatment was given. TCR V-J signatures able to tell the groups apart were searched for in a discovery cohort of approximately 95 patients, of whom more than 40 had Graves' ophthalmopathy and around 56 had stable Graves' hyperthyroidism. Whether ophthalmopathy could be predicted prospectively was tested in an independent validation cohort made up of roughly 20 hyperthyroidism patients plus 17 patients who later progressed to ophthalmopathy. The 100 or so discovery patients were randomly split 7:3 into training and test sets. In six Graves' hyperthyroidism patients, the study also compared T-cell repertoires from thyroid tissue with T-cell repertoires from blood. Once sampling was done, hyperthyroidism patients were given methimazole at a starting dose of 30 mg daily, whereas ophthalmopathy patients were given high-dose intravenous methylprednisolone. According to the paper, TCR Vbeta CDR3 sequencing was carried out on some 130 peripheral blood samples, which came from around 43 ophthalmopathy, 75 or so hyperthyroidism and 17 progressor patients. Overall study results and their limits: No statistical method was used to fix the sample size in advance, and group allocation was not hidden from the investigators. In validation, progression to ophthalmopathy was predicted by the model with 70% to 71% sensitivity and roughly 76% specificity, a median of roughly six months before onset. Most expanded thyroid clonotypes (frequency above 0.001) were also detected in blood, a finding suggesting that blood repertoires may reflect thyroid immune responses. A model built on a 13 V-J signature distinguished ophthalmopathy from stable hyperthyroidism, reaching over 85% sensitivity and about 81% specificity in cross-validation and 80%/75% in testing.

Reading from cysteine to phenylalanine, the CDR3 counts 13 amino acids. Of the read, only the CDR3 DNA is kept; its 39 bases are in frame from base 1. Based on the germline V gene, the CDR1 and CDR2 sequences are ENHRY and SYGVKD. V lost 4 bases and J lost 4 bases; the stretch between them is 10 bases long. The TCR beta CDR3 regions were amplified from the RNA transcripts. The TCR CDR3 was subjected to a first round of RT-PCR using the HTBI primer set and the Qiagen OneStep RT-PCR kit. The libraries were constructed in a second round of multiplex PCR and then size-selected and purified. The libraries were sequenced on an Illumina HiSeq2000 using paired-end 100 bp reads. The paper's data handling went like this. SOAPnuke was used to process the raw data, with reads discarded if the reads contained adapters or uncalled bases, had a mean Phred below 15, or lacked an exact constant-primer or identifier match. High-quality paired reads were merged with COPE v1.2.5, and unique nucleotide sequences were defined as clonotypes. MiTCR v1.1 was used to align the clonotypes against IMGT TRBV, TRBD and TRBJ reference segments. Analysis was restricted to V-J combinations with a frequency above 0.0001, which covered roughly 99% of repertoires. The TCS score was defined as the ratio of F50 (clonal expansion) to E x V (chaos), calculated using BLOSUM62-based TCRdist between CDR3 peptides within each V-J. Welch's t-statistics and random forest reduced approximately 520 V-J features to fewer than 15, which were used in a naive Bayes classifier (R e1071). TCRdb trimmed the raw reads at Q25, called clones with MiXCR and kept productive beta chains. Each entry merges the rows of one CDR3 protein and shows their most common DNA and genes. These V and J calls rely on TCRdb rather than the paper's analysis. For this sample there are about 360,000 distinct CDR3 sequences; about 13% appear just once. The biggest ten clones account for 9.2% of the sample.

The clonotype originates from a woman under 30 with Graves' hyperthyroidism. The sequenced sample was blood. The chain couples TRBV10-3 to TRBJ1-2; no D segment can be confidently identified. The DNA sequence is given as TGTGCCATCAGTGCTGACACCCTCTATGGCTACACCTTC. Its protein reads: CAISADTLYGYTF.